These 18 T cell receptor beta chains originate from one sample sequenced in a study of blood T cell repertoires in COVID-19. The table came from immunoSEQ multiplex PCR; TCRdb's copy has only in-frame clones and leaves some out. The data contain approximately 67,000 clones, 87% of them seen just once; the ten biggest clones take up approximately 20%. Sequencing was done on a sample of peripheral blood. These TCRs come from a woman older than 75 with acute or convalescent COVID-19.

V gene TRBV28 combines with J gene TRBJ1-2; D possibly corresponds to TRBD1 (5 bases). CDR3 length: 15 amino acids. The germline V gene encodes CDR1 MDHEN and CDR2 SYDVKM. The germline V and J ends were trimmed by 6 bases and 8 bases, with 22 bases remaining between them. The CDR3 DNA reads as TGTGCCAGCAGCATATTTTCCAGGAGGGGTCCGGGCTACACCTTC. Amino acids: CASSIFSRRGPGYTF.

The rearrangement joins TRBV1 to TRBJ2-1; the table assigns TRBD2, which was not confirmed against the DNA. TRBV1 is an annotated pseudogene. The CDR3 has 15 amino acids. This CDR3 is CTSPVRREEADEQFF. In DNA, the CDR3 is TGCACCAGCCCCGTCCGGCGGGAGGAAGCAGATGAGCAGTTCTTC.

This clone was picked up a small number of times. This chain links TRBV15 with TRBJ2-2; 9 bases align to TRBD2. The germline gives CDR1 LNHNV, CDR2 YYDKDF (reference sequence). This CDR3 spans 15 amino acids. V trimming: 1 base; J trimming: 6 bases; junction bases outside the gene matches: 3. The CDR3 region is CATSRGGTSSGELFF. The CDR3 DNA sequence: TGTGCCACCAGCAGAGGTGGGACTAGCTCCGGGGAGCTGTTTTTT.

V and J are TRBV27 and TRBJ2-1; 11 bases align to TRBD1. The CDR3 loop spans 21 amino acids. Germline CDR1 and CDR2: MNHEY and SMNVEV (reference sequence). J was trimmed by 5 bases and V by 2 bases; bases with no gene match: 20. The CDR3 DNA is TGTGCCAGCAGTTTAGAATCTGTCGGGACAGGGGGAGGGATGACGAACAATGAGCAGTTCTTC. Its protein is CASSLESVGTGGGMTNNEQFF.

The chain couples TRBV7-9 to TRBJ2-2; no reliable D call. V dropped 3 bases and J dropped 3 bases, with 8 bases sitting between them. This CDR3 is 14 amino acids long. The germline V gene has CDR1 SEHNR and CDR2 FQNEAQ (reference sequence). In DNA, the CDR3 is TGTGCCAGCAGCTTCCTCAGTTACACCGGGGAGCTGTTTTTT. Translation gives CASSFLSYTGELFF.

This clone was found once. This sequence joins TRBV27 and TRBJ2-7, with 11 bases identical to TRBD2. CDR1 is MNHEY and CDR2 is SMNVEV in the germline V gene (reference sequence). Trimming removed 6 bases from V and 2 bases from J; junction bases left unmatched: 6. CDR3 length: 15 amino acids. The CDR3 sequence: CASRDLSGGAYEQYF. Here the CDR3 DNA reads TGTGCCAGCAGGGACCTTAGCGGGGGGGCCTACGAGCAGTACTTC.

The chain combines TRBV5-1 with TRBJ2-7; D remains ambiguous. V lost 0 bases to trimming and J lost 6 bases, with 19 bases between them. CDR1 and CDR2 from the germline V gene are SGHRS and YFSETQ. CDR3 size: 16 residues. The CDR3 loop is CASSLAISWPEVEQYF. In nucleotides, the CDR3 is TGCGCCAGCAGCTTGGCCATAAGTTGGCCCGAGGTCGAGCAGTACTTC.

The V gene is TRBV7-2, the J gene TRBJ2-5, with D hard to call. Trimming took 1 base from V and 5 from J, leaving 14 bases between them. The germline CDR1 and CDR2 sequences are SGHTA and FQGNSA. This CDR3 spans 15 amino acids. CDR3 sequence (DNA): TGTGCCAGCAGCTTAGATAGCTACTACGGTGAGACCCAGTACTTC. Encoded protein: CASSLDSYYGETQYF.

The chain combines TRBV7-9 with TRBJ2-7; 9 nucleotides match TRBD1. The CDR3 runs 13 residues. The germline gives CDR1 SEHNR, CDR2 FQNEAQ (reference sequence). The ends lost 5 bases at V and 5 bases at J; junction bases unmatched: 4. The CDR3 here is CASSRQGVNEQYF. CDR3 bases: TGTGCCAGCAGCCGACAGGGGGTCAACGAGCAGTACTTC.

This chain connects TRBV6-1 to TRBJ1-6; the D is unclear. Germline CDR1 is MNHNS and CDR2 is SASEGT. The CDR3 runs to 15 residues. V was trimmed by 1 base and J by 0 bases, leaving 4 bases between them. The CDR3 nucleotides read TGTGCCAGCAGTGAAGGGAGCTCCTATAATTCACCCCTCCACTTT. Encoded protein: CASSEGSSYNSPLHF.

V usage is TRBV6-2 or TRBV6-3 and J usage is TRBJ2-1; TRBD2 agrees at 7 bases. This CDR3 is 14 amino acids long. After removal of 2 bases from V and 5 bases from J, the junction contained 3 bases not matched to a gene. Germline V gene sequence: CDR1 MNHEY, CDR2 SVGEGT. The CDR3: CASSYLLADNEQFF. DNA for the CDR3: TGTGCCAGCAGTTACCTCCTAGCGGACAATGAGCAGTTCTTC.

This chain uses TRBV3-1 (or the pseudogene TRBV3-2) with TRBJ2-2, with 7 positions matching TRBD2. CDR3 length: 15 amino acids. J lost 0 bases, V lost 5 bases, and 3 bases had no gene match. Germline V lookup: CDR1 LGHDT, CDR2 YNNKEL (reference sequence). The CDR3, as DNA: TGTGCCAGCAGCTTTAGCGGGCCGAACACCGGGGAGCTGTTTTTT. Protein: CASSFSGPNTGELFF.

V gene TRBV5-1 combines with J gene TRBJ2-1; 7 nucleotides match TRBD2. J lost 0 bases, V lost 6 bases, and 3 bases had no gene match. CDR3 length: 14 amino acids. Germline V lookup: CDR1 SGHRS, CDR2 YFSETQ. The CDR3 is CASKPSGSYNEQFF. CDR3 DNA: TGCGCCAGCAAACCTAGCGGCTCCTACAATGAGCAGTTCTTC.

The chain has TRBV2 and TRBJ2-2; 9 nucleotides agree with TRBD1. J lost 7 bases, V lost 4 bases, and 4 bases had no gene match. Germline-derived CDR1 and CDR2 are SNHLY and FYNNEI. The CDR3 covers 14 residues. The CDR3 DNA sequence: TGTGCCAGCAGTGTGGGACAGGGCTACGGGGAGCTGTTTTTT. Its translation: CASSVGQGYGELFF.

With respect to this clone: An end of the junction does not agree with germline; a read error may underlie this. The chain uses TRBV24-1 and TRBJ2-1; 14 nucleotides agree with TRBD2. CDR1 KGHDR and CDR2 SFDVKD come from the germline V gene. The CDR3 has 16 residues. CDR3 nucleotides: TGTGCCACCAGTGACCCCGGACTAGCGGGAGGTGTTTATTTGGTCTTC. The encoded protein is CATSDPGLAGGVYLVF.

V usage is TRBV25-1 and J usage is TRBJ1-2; maybe TRBD1 (5 bases). This CDR3 contains 14 residues. The germline V gene has CDR1 MGHDK and CDR2 SYGVNS. V gave up 4 bases and J gave up 0 bases, with 9 bases separating them. As DNA, the CDR3 is TGTGCCAGCAGTGCGGGGACTACTAACTATGGCTACACCTTC. It yields the protein CASSAGTTNYGYTF.

This clone has just a few counts. The V gene is TRBV2, the J gene TRBJ1-6; D is unresolved. Looked up from germline, CDR1 is SNHLY and CDR2 is FYNNEI. With 0 bases removed from V and 9 bases from J, the gap between germline ends came to 6 bases. The CDR3 has 13 amino acids. In DNA form, the CDR3 reads TGTGCCAGCAGTGAAGCACGGGGTTCACCCCTCCACTTT. This sequence encodes CASSEARGSPLHF.

This clone was detected once. The J gene is TRBJ2-5, the V gene TRBV9; TRBD2 might be the D (5 bases). V lost 2 bases and J 5 bases, leaving 13 bases between the germline ends. The CDR3 covers 14 residues. The germline CDR1 and CDR2 sequences are SGDLS and YYNGEE. The CDR3: CASSVTRMGETQYF. The DNA of the CDR3 is TGTGCCAGCAGCGTCACTAGGATGGGGGAGACCCAGTACTTC.